The rows below give T cell receptor beta chains drawn from one sample of a study of shared clonotypes between healthy human individuals. The repertoire was sequenced with immunoSEQ multiplex PCR; TCRdb's copy has only in-frame clones and lacks some. In the table there are fewer than 850,000 clones, approximately 97% of which are singletons. The sample was naive CD8+ T cells sorted from blood. The receptors here all came from a young man in good health. CDR3s include the opening cysteine and the closing phenylalanine or tryptophan. The D gene is left open where the match is weak. Not every row has a clone size; where given, it reads once, few, many or a size class.

j_call clone_size d_call v_call cdr3_nt cdr3_aa
TRBJ2-5 . TRBD1 TRBV7-7 TGTGCTAGCAGCTCCAGGACAGGCCAAGAGACCCAGTACTTC CASSSRTGQETQYF
TRBJ2-3 . TRBD1 TRBV27 TGTGCCAGCAGTGACCGGGACAGGGGGCGAAGGGGCACAGATACGCAGTATTTT CASSDRDRGRRGTDTQYF
TRBJ2-1 . TRBD2 TRBV7-3 TGTGCCAGCAGCCCCACCCTAGCGGGAAATGAGCAGTTCTTC CASSPTLAGNEQFF
TRBJ2-5 . TRBD2 TRBV19 TGTGCCAGTAATCCGGGAGGGCTGCAAGAGACCCAGTACTTC CASNPGGLQETQYF
TRBJ2-7 . TRBD1 TRBV7-9 TGTGCCAGCAGACAGGGGGACTCCTACGAGCAGTACTTC CASRQGDSYEQYF
TRBJ2-3 once TRBD1 TRBV29-1 TGCAGCGTGGTGGGACAGGGACCAGCAGATACGCAGTATTTT CSVVGQGPADTQYF
TRBJ2-2 . . TRBV10-2 TGCGCCAGCATAGAGGCGGGCAACACCGGGGAGCTGTTTTTT CASIEAGNTGELFF
TRBJ2-7 . . TRBV16 TGTGCCAGCAGCCTCCCGGACAGTCCTCCCTACGAGCAGTACTTC CASSLPDSPPYEQYF
TRBJ2-6 once . TRBV11-2 TGTGCCAGCAGCTTGTCCCTGGGTACAGCTAGCTCTGGGGCCAACGTCCTGACTTTC CASSLSLGTASSGANVLTF
TRBJ2-5 . TRBD1 TRBV7-9 TGTGCCAGCAGCATCAAGGGGGCTTGGGAGACCCAGTACTTC CASSIKGAWETQYF
TRBJ2-1 . TRBD2 TRBV6-5 TGTGCCAGCAGTTACTCGAGTAGCGGGGGGGACAATGAGCAGTTCTTC CASSYSSSGGDNEQFF
TRBJ2-2 . . TRBV27 TGTGCCAGCAGTTGGGGCACCGGGGAGCTGTTTTTT CASSWGTGELFF
TRBJ2-1 . . TRBV9 TGTGCCAGCAGCGTAGCTACCGGGCCGGTCAATGAGCAGTTCTTC CASSVATGPVNEQFF
TRBJ2-7 . . TRBV10-1 TGCGCCAGCAGTGAGTCGGGACGGTACTACGAGCAGTACTTC CASSESGRYYEQYF
TRBJ2-7 . . TRBV6-1 TGTGCCAGCAGCTTCCAGTGGGAGACTTACGAGCAGTACTTC CASSFQWETYEQYF
TRBJ1-3 . . TRBV7-2 TGTGCCAGCAGCTTAGCAGGACATTCTGGAAACACCATATATTTT CASSLAGHSGNTIYF
TRBJ2-1 . . TRBV5-5 TGTGCCAGCAGCTTATTCGGGAGCGAAAGCAATGAGCAGTTCTTC CASSLFGSESNEQFF
TRBJ2-5 . . TRBV27 TGTGCCAGCTCCGGGGGTAGGAGAGAGACCCAGTACTTC CASSGGRRETQYF
TRBJ2-3 few TRBD1 TRBV7-7 TGTGCCAGCAGTCGTCACAGGGGGAGCACAGATACGCAGTATTTT CASSRHRGSTDTQYF
TRBJ2-4 . . TRBV6-6 TGTGCCAGCAGTTACTCGGTGGCCAAAAACATTCAGTACTTC CASSYSVAKNIQYF
TRBJ1-5 . . TRBV27 TGTGCCAGCAGTCACGAACGGGACTCTAGCCAGCCCCAGCATTTT CASSHERDSSQPQHF
TRBJ1-1 . . TRBV5-1 TGCGCCAGCAGCCTCGGACAGTCTAACACTGAAGCTTTCTTT CASSLGQSNTEAFF
TRBJ2-1 . . TRBV15 TGTGCCACCAGCGTAGGGGGGTACAATGAGCAGTTCTTC CATSVGGYNEQFF
TRBJ2-1 . TRBD1 TRBV6-1 TGTGCCAGCAGGAGGACAGGGGCGGCCCACAATGAGCAGTTCTTC CASRRTGAAHNEQFF
TRBJ2-5 . . TRBV9 TGTGCCAGCAGCGCCTACGACTGGGCTCAAGAGACCCAGTACTTC CASSAYDWAQETQYF
TRBJ2-7 . TRBD2 TRBV27 TGTGCCAGCAGTTCCCCGGGGACTAGCGGGGCAATCTACGAGCAGTACTTC CASSSPGTSGAIYEQYF
TRBJ2-1 . . TRBV7-9 TGTGCCAGCAGCTCGTATAGTAGTCGGGCAGGGAATGAGCAGTTCTTC CASSSYSSRAGNEQFF
TRBJ2-3 . TRBD1 TRBV11-1 TGTGCCAGCAGCCGGAGGGACAGGAAAACTAGCACAGATACGCAGTATTTT CASSRRDRKTSTDTQYF
TRBJ2-1 . . TRBV7-9 TGTGCCAGCAGCGGGAAGCCCTACAATGAGCAGTTCTTC CASSGKPYNEQFF
TRBJ2-3 . . TRBV9 TGTGCCAGCAGCCTCGAGGGGGAAGATACGCAGTATTTT CASSLEGEDTQYF
TRBJ2-1 . . TRBV6-6 TGTGCCAGCAGTTACTCGACGAACAATGAGCAGTTCTTC CASSYSTNNEQFF
TRBJ2-2 . TRBD1 TRBV14 TGTGCCAGCAGCCGAGATCTCCGGGACAGGGGTTTCAAAAACGGGGAGCTGTTTTTT CASSRDLRDRGFKNGELFF